Here is one TCR beta chain with its context. The PCR was carried out with 60 Vbeta primers and 13 Jbeta primers. The method was immunoSEQ multiplex PCR; TCRdb's version includes in-frame clones alone and lacks a portion of them. The sample holds fewer than 150,000 clones; around 75% are singletons and the top ten take less than 4%. These data come from a study of cytomegalovirus exposure and HLA in healthy donors. While unrecorded immune exposures were likely, the donors were nominally healthy when sampled. CDR3 size: 16 residues. Per the germline V gene, CDR1 is MDHEN and CDR2 is SYDVKM. V lost 0 bases, J lost 4 bases, and 16 bases lay in between.

The sample was PBMCs. The chain is built from TRBV28 and TRBJ2-7; D may be TRBD1 (5 bases). This clonotype originated in a man younger than 45 in good health and CMV-seronegative. The CDR3 coding sequence is TGTGCCAGCAGTTTATGGACAGCCTCCGGCAAATACGAGCAGTACTTC. Its protein product is CASSLWTASGKYEQYF.